Listed below are T cell receptor beta chains from one sample, sequenced in a study of T cell changes during pregnancy in multiple sclerosis. Sequenced by immunoSEQ multiplex PCR; TCRdb stores in-frame clones only, minus some. This table has under 70,000 clones, 85% to 95% appearing once. The input for sequencing was peripheral blood, taken in the third trimester of pregnancy. The origin of the receptors is a female donor in good health, enrolled as a control in a pregnancy study. Both conserved end residues are part of each CDR3. D genes are given only for firm matches. The listing skips clone size in some rows; elsewhere it reads once, few, many or a size class.

clone size | J gene | D gene | V gene | CDR3 protein | CDR3 DNA
NA | TRBJ2-3 | NA | TRBV9 | CASSTLSPDTQYF | TGTGCCAGCAGCACTCTCTCCCCAGATACGCAGTATTTT
once | TRBJ2-7 | TRBD2 | TRBV7-9 | CASSLTLGGTSGGPVNF | TGTGCCAGCAGCCTCACCCTGGGGGGGACTAGCGGGGGGCCGGTGAACTTC
NA | TRBJ1-1 | NA | TRBV7-8 | CASSLDKVQAFF | TGTGCCAGCAGCTTGGACAAGGTTCAAGCTTTCTTT
few | TRBJ1-1 | TRBD1 | TRBV30 | CAYTGGPNTEAFF | TGTGCCTATACAGGGGGGCCGAACACTGAAGCTTTCTTT
NA | TRBJ2-5 | NA | TRBV18 | CASSPTIQETQYF | TGTGCCAGCTCACCTACAATTCAAGAGACCCAGTACTTC
once | TRBJ2-1 | TRBD1 | TRBV7-8 | CASSHGTEIYNEQFF | TGTGCCAGCAGCCACGGGACAGAGATTTACAATGAGCAGTTCTTC
NA | TRBJ1-2 | NA | TRBV28 | CASSFGGEGNYGYTF | TGTGCCAGCAGTTTCGGGGGGGAGGGGAACTATGGCTACACCTTC
NA | TRBJ2-7 | NA | TRBV7-9 | CASSFGPEQYF | TGTGCCAGCAGCTTCGGTCCCGAGCAGTACTTC
few | TRBJ2-7 | TRBD2 | TRBV19 | CASSIWEGEQYF | TGTGCCAGTAGTATTTGGGAGGGCGAGCAGTACTTC
NA | TRBJ2-3 | TRBD2 | TRBV28 | CASSIRTRINTDTQYF | TGTGCCAGCAGTATCCGGACTAGAATTAATACAGATACGCAGTATTTT
NA | TRBJ2-2 | NA | TRBV2 | CASTVHQGVGGELFF | TGTGCCAGCACGGTCCATCAGGGCGTCGGCGGGGAGCTGTTTTTT
NA | TRBJ2-5 | NA | TRBV18 | CASSPPGVETQYF | TGTGCCAGCTCACCACCCGGGGTGGAGACCCAGTACTTC
NA | TRBJ2-1 | NA | TRBV6-1 | CASSEAGGTGYNEQFF | TGTGCCAGCAGTGAAGCGGGGGGGACAGGCTACAATGAGCAGTTCTTC
NA | TRBJ2-2 | NA | TRBV28 | CASSLNQGNTGELFF | TGTGCCAGCAGTTTAAATCAGGGGAACACCGGGGAGCTGTTTTTT
NA | TRBJ2-5 | NA | TRBV6-1 | CASSVRGSQQETQYF | TGTGCCAGCAGTGTAAGGGGGTCCCAACAAGAGACCCAGTACTTC
NA | TRBJ2-7 | NA | TRBV9 | CASSAGDPAEQYF | TGTGCCAGCAGCGCGGGGGATCCCGCCGAGCAGTACTTC
NA | TRBJ2-1 | NA | TRBV7-8 | CASSLATGRYNEQFF | TGTGCCAGCAGCTTAGCTACGGGTCGGTACAATGAGCAGTTCTTC
NA | TRBJ2-2 | NA | TRBV15 | CATSRAGGPGELFF | TGTGCCACCAGCAGAGCCGGGGGTCCCGGGGAGCTGTTTTTT
NA | TRBJ1-1 | TRBD1 | TRBV6-5 | CASRIIRGASVDFF | TGTGCCAGCAGGATCATCAGGGGGGCCTCAGTTGATTTCTTT
NA | TRBJ2-3 | NA | TRBV7-9 | CASSSGPGADTQYF | TGTGCCAGCAGCTCCGGCCCCGGGGCAGATACGCAGTATTTT
NA | TRBJ1-3 | NA | TRBV19 | CASRAYEVPPGNTIYF | TGTGCCAGTAGAGCATACGAGGTACCTCCTGGAAACACCATATATTTT
NA | TRBJ2-7 | TRBD1 | TRBV28 | CASTQGPEFTYEQYF | TGTGCCAGCACACAGGGGCCCGAATTTACCTACGAGCAGTACTTC
NA | TRBJ2-3 | TRBD2 | TRBV6-6 | CASSYSTGGADTQYF | TGTGCCAGCAGTTACTCTACGGGAGGGGCAGATACGCAGTATTTT
NA | TRBJ2-2 | NA | TRBV7-9 | CAIPPGRGRNTGELFF | TGTGCCATACCCCCAGGACGGGGGAGGAACACCGGGGAGCTGTTTTTT
once | TRBJ2-7 | NA | TRBV21-1 | CASSKGHSYEQYF | TGTGCCAGCAGCAAAGGACACTCCTACGAGCAGTACTTC
NA | TRBJ2-3 | NA | TRBV7-3 | CASSLSGGADTQYF | TGTGCCAGCAGCTTAAGCGGGGGCGCAGATACGCAGTATTTT
NA | TRBJ2-1 | TRBD2 | TRBV7-2 | CASSTYSSGPAGEQFF | TGTGCCAGCAGCACCTACTCTAGCGGCCCGGCAGGTGAGCAGTTCTTC
NA | TRBJ2-5 | TRBD2 | TRBV5-1 | CASCSRGGVQETQYF | TGCGCCAGCTGCTCTCGGGGAGGGGTCCAAGAGACCCAGTACTTC
NA | TRBJ1-2 | TRBD1 | TRBV27 | CASSLAGGSTNYGYTF | TGTGCCAGCAGTTTGGCAGGGGGGTCAACTAACTATGGCTACACCTTC
NA | TRBJ2-1 | TRBD2 | TRBV9 | CASSVASGGYNEQFF | TGTGCCAGCAGCGTAGCCAGCGGGGGCTACAATGAGCAGTTCTTC
NA | TRBJ2-1 | NA | TRBV7-2 | CASSLLRGTHNEQFF | TGTGCCAGCAGCTTACTTCGCGGGACCCACAATGAGCAGTTCTTC
once | TRBJ2-1 | NA | TRBV9 | CASSVESSGLTGHYNEQFF | TGTGCCAGCAGCGTAGAAAGTAGTGGGTTGACAGGACACTACAATGAGCAGTTCTTC
NA | TRBJ2-7 | NA | TRBV4-1 | CASSQDIMDKQGRNYEQYF | TGCGCCAGCAGCCAAGACATCATGGACAAACAAGGGAGGAACTACGAGCAGTACTTC
NA | TRBJ2-1 | TRBD1 | TRBV13 | CASSLIRDREYNEQFF | TGTGCCAGCAGCTTAATAAGGGACAGGGAATACAATGAGCAGTTCTTC
NA | TRBJ2-7 | TRBD2 | TRBV10-2 | CASNGLAGWYF | TGCGCCAGCAATGGACTAGCGGGGTGGTACTTC
NA | TRBJ1-5 | NA | TRBV30 | CAWASGGNQPQHF | TGTGCCTGGGCTTCAGGTGGCAATCAGCCCCAGCATTTT
NA | TRBJ2-7 | TRBD2 | TRBV7-2 | CASSLATSGTYEQYF | TGTGCCAGCAGCTTAGCGACTAGCGGGACCTACGAGCAGTACTTC
NA | TRBJ2-1 | NA | TRBV11-2 | CASSLAPGERGEQFF | TGTGCCAGCAGCTTAGCCCCGGGAGAAAGAGGAGAGCAGTTCTTC
NA | TRBJ1-1 | NA | TRBV6-6 | CASSYSDRYTEAFF | TGTGCCAGCAGTTACTCGGACAGATACACTGAAGCTTTCTTT
NA | TRBJ1-4 | TRBD1 | TRBV27 | CASSGTVGEKLFF | TGTGCCAGCAGTGGGACAGTTGGTGAAAAACTGTTTTTT
NA | TRBJ1-2 | NA | TRBV9 | CASRPARIDDYGYTF | TGTGCCAGCAGACCTGCCAGGATTGATGACTATGGCTACACCTTC